One and the same sample provided the 29 T cell receptor beta chains below, sequenced in a study of T cell responses to AZD1222 COVID-19 vaccine. Libraries were prepared by immunoSEQ multiplex PCR; TCRdb keeps only in-frame clonotypes and omits some of them. The repertoire has tens of thousands of clones, 83% of them found once; the top ten carry roughly half. The sequences come from peripheral blood, collected on day 0 of AZD1222 vaccination. These receptors were obtained from an adult in good health.

The chain uses TRBV12-5 and TRBJ1-5, with TRBD1 matching 9 bases. The CDR3 runs to 13 residues. Germline lookup yields CDR1 LGHNT and CDR2 FRNRAP. V was pared by 6 bases and J by 5 bases, with 2 bases of the junction left unmatched. DNA of the CDR3: TGTGCTAGTGGCTGGGACAGGGATCAGCCCCAGCATTTT. Its translation: CASGWDRDQPQHF.

CDR3 nucleotides: TGTGCCAGCAGCCCCGGGGTCAGGCAGCCCCAGCATTTT. Translating gives CASSPGVRQPQHF. This rearrangement joins TRBV5-4 to TRBJ1-5; D ambiguous. The CDR3 consists of 13 residues. V was cut by 4 bases and J by 7 bases, with 12 bases left in between. Germline V gives CDR1 SGHNT, CDR2 YYREEE (reference sequence).

The chain recombines TRBV5-4 with TRBJ1-4, with D maybe TRBD1 (6 bases). The CDR3 covers 15 residues. V lost 4 bases and J lost 5, with 15 bases in between. Germline V gene lookup returns CDR1 SGHNT and CDR2 YYREEE (reference sequence). CDR3 loop: CASSQGGGKNEKLFF. CDR3 DNA: TGTGCCAGCAGCCAAGGGGGGGGAAAGAATGAAAAACTGTTTTTT. The full variable domain, rest sourced from reference TRBV5-4 and TRBJ1-4, is ETGVTQSPTHLIKTRGQQVTLRCSSQSGHNTVSWYQQALGQGPQFIFQYYREEENGRGNFPPRFSGLQFPNYSSELNVNALELDDSALYLCASSQGGGKNEKLFFGSGTQLSVL.

The rearrangement uses TRBV4-3 and TRBJ1-6, with D hard to call. The CDR3 is 16 residues long. V was pared by 0 bases and J by 7 bases, with 13 bases between. Per the germline V gene, CDR1 is LGHNA and CDR2 is YSLEER. This CDR3 is CASSQERAARNSPLHF. The CDR3 coding sequence is TGCGCCAGCAGCCAAGAAAGGGCAGCCCGCAATTCACCCCTCCACTTT.

This clone turned up a few times. The rearrangement uses TRBV5-1 and TRBJ2-7; 9 nucleotides match TRBD2. CDR3 length equals 13 residues. From germline, CDR1 is SGHRS and CDR2 YFSETQ. V was clipped by 4 bases and J by 5 bases; unmatched bases: 4. Here the CDR3 DNA reads TGCGCCAGCAGCAGGCGGGAGGGAAACGAGCAGTACTTC. It codes for CASSRREGNEQYF.

The chain couples TRBV30 to TRBJ1-6, with a weak D call TRBD1 (5 bases). The CDR3 runs 15 residues. V was cut by 2 bases and J by 9 bases, with 17 bases left in between. From germline, CDR1 is GTSNPN and CDR2 SVGIG (reference sequence). The CDR3 region is CAWSPTPGPGSPLHF. The CDR3 nucleotides are TGTGCCTGGAGTCCCACCCCAGGGCCCGGTTCACCCCTCCACTTT.

The CDR3 loop reads CASSLSAQGLRTQYF. The CDR3 nucleotides are TGTGCCAGCAGTTTATCTGCCCAGGGGTTGAGGACCCAGTACTTC. This rearrangement joins TRBV27 to TRBJ2-5; possibly TRBD1 for D (6 bases). V gave up 0 bases and J gave up 7 bases, with 15 bases separating them. The CDR3 contains 15 residues. The V gene's germline CDR1 is MNHEY and CDR2 SMNVEV (reference sequence).

CDR3 bases: TGCGCCAGCAGCCCCGGGGGCAGTGTCACTGAAGCTTTCTTT. It is translated as CASSPGGSVTEAFF. The chain recombines TRBV5-1 with TRBJ1-1, with D tentatively TRBD1 (6 bases). The germline gives CDR1 SGHRS, CDR2 YFSETQ. V lost 4 bases to trimming and J lost 4 bases, with 14 bases between them. The CDR3 consists of 14 residues.

The rearrangement uses TRBV2 and TRBJ2-4; possibly TRBD2 for D (5 bases). Trimming removed 7 bases from V and 8 bases from J, with 15 bases in between. The CDR3 has 13 amino acids. Germline V gene data show CDR1 as SNHLY and CDR2 as FYNNEI. The CDR3 DNA reads as TGTGCCAGCACTACAGACTGGGGAGACATTCAGTACTTC. Amino acid sequence: CASTTDWGDIQYF. Full variable domain (remainder filled in from reference TRBV2 and TRBJ2-4): EPEVTQTPSHQVTQMGQEVILRCVPISNHLYFYWYRQILGQKVEFLVSFYNNEISEKSEIFDDQFSVERPDGSNFTLKIRSTKLEDSAMYFCASTTDWGDIQYFGAGTRLSVL.

The V call is TRBV21-1, the J call TRBJ1-5. TRBV21-1 is shown as a pseudogene. CDR3 length equals 18 residues. The CDR3 DNA reads as TGTGCCAGCAGCCCTCGGGGAGGGGGAGCCGGCATCAATCAGCCCCAGCATTTT. Its protein product is CASSPRGGGAGINQPQHF.

This chain connects TRBV6-5 to TRBJ1-6; tentatively, D is TRBD1 (6 bases). The ends were cut back, 10 bases at V and 2 bases at J, with 9 bases in the middle. Germline CDR1 reads MNHEY; CDR2 reads SVGAGI. The CDR3 covers 13 residues. The CDR3 sequence is CATWDTYNSPLHF. The CDR3 DNA reads TGTGCCACCTGGGACACCTATAATTCACCCCTCCACTTT.

The chain carries TRBV20-1 and TRBJ2-3; TRBD2 aligns across 7 bases. Germline trimming cut 5 bases from V and 7 bases from J; bases unmatched to any gene: 3. Germline CDR1 DFQATT, CDR2 SNEGSKA (reference sequence). The CDR3 is made up of 11 amino acids. For the CDR3, the DNA is TGCAGTGCTGATGGGACTAATACGCAGTATTTT. The encoded protein is CSADGTNTQYF.

The rearrangement links TRBV5-5 to TRBJ1-6; D is uncertain. The CDR3 has 15 amino acids. V lost 3 bases and J 7 bases, leaving 14 bases between the germline ends. Germline CDR1 is SGHKS and CDR2 is YYEKEE (reference sequence). The DNA for the CDR3 is TGTGCCAGCAGCTGGATCTCGGACGGGAATTCACCCCTCCACTTT. This translates into CASSWISDGNSPLHF.

The chain's CDR3 is CASSLDLGKPQHF. The DNA for the CDR3 is TGTGCCAGCAGCTTAGATTTGGGGAAGCCCCAGCATTTT. The chain has TRBV7-2 and TRBJ1-5; D is unresolved. V was trimmed by 1 base and J by 8 bases, leaving 9 bases between them. This CDR3 region has 13 residues. Germline CDR1 reads SGHTA; CDR2 reads FQGNSA. Variable domain in full (rest from reference TRBV7-2 and TRBJ1-5): GAGVSQSPSNKVTEKGKDVELRCDPISGHTALYWYRQSLGQGLEFLIYFQGNSAPDKSGLPSDRFSAERTGGSVSTLTIQRTQQEDSAVYLCASSLDLGKPQHFGDGTRLSIL.

This clone was seen a handful of times. V is TRBV11-1 and J is TRBJ2-1; D not resolved. CDR1 SGHAT and CDR2 FQDESV come from the germline V gene (reference sequence). The CDR3 spans 12 residues. V lost 5 bases, J lost 9 bases, and 11 bases lay in between. CDR3 nucleotides: TGTGCCAGCAGCCCCTGGACGGGTGAGCAGTTCTTC. Translation gives CASSPWTGEQFF.

The chain joins TRBV25-1 to TRBJ1-4; no firm D call. Germline-derived CDR1 and CDR2 are MGHDK and SYGVNS. Trimming left V 7 bases short and J 0 bases short, with 18 bases between. The CDR3 consists of 17 residues. The CDR3 region has the DNA TGTGCCAGCACACCGCCGGGCGTCATTGCAACTAATGAAAAACTGTTTTTT. Protein: CASTPPGVIATNEKLFF.

The sample holds one count of this clone. The chain carries TRBV4-1 and TRBJ1-2, with 8 bases fitting TRBD1. The CDR3 sequence is 16 residues long. Germline trimming cut 5 bases from V and 2 bases from J; bases unmatched to any gene: 10. In germline, CDR1 is MGHRA, CDR2 YSYEKL. The CDR3 is CASSRPGTGRNYGYTF. For the CDR3, the DNA is TGCGCCAGCAGCAGACCTGGGACAGGTCGGAACTATGGCTACACCTTC.

The chain joins TRBV24-1 to TRBJ2-1; D tentatively fits TRBD1 or TRBD2 (5 bases each). CDR3 length equals 14 residues. V gave up 7 bases and J gave up 3 bases, with 12 bases separating them. In germline, CDR1 is KGHDR, CDR2 SFDVKD. The CDR3 coding sequence is TGTGCCACCAGAGGCCGGGACGGCTACAATGAGCAGTTCTTC. This sequence encodes CATRGRDGYNEQFF.

The chain is built from TRBV7-3 and TRBJ2-4; D remains ambiguous. The V end lost 1 base, the J end lost 11 bases, and 12 bases lay between the germline ends. The CDR3 contains 13 residues. Germline V gene data show CDR1 as SGHTA and CDR2 as FQGTGA. Here the CDR3 reads CASSLNVESVQYF. CDR3 DNA: TGTGCCAGCAGCTTAAATGTCGAATCGGTTCAGTACTTC.

The V and J genes are TRBV6-5 and TRBJ1-6; D remains ambiguous. Germline CDR1 and CDR2: MNHEY and SVGAGI. There are 14 residues in the CDR3. V shed 3 bases and J shed 0 bases, with 3 bases lying between them. This CDR3 is CASSYSSYNSPLHF. The CDR3 region has the DNA TGTGCCAGCAGTTATAGCTCCTATAATTCACCCCTCCACTTT.

The rearrangement uses TRBV15 and TRBJ2-1; 15 bases align to TRBD2. From germline, CDR1 is LNHNV and CDR2 YYDKDF (reference sequence). This CDR3 comprises 17 residues. V lost 0 bases and J lost 7; bases outside the gene matches: 4. This CDR3 is CATSREGLAGGINEQFF. CDR3 DNA sequence: TGTGCCACCAGCAGAGAGGGACTAGCGGGGGGTATAAATGAGCAGTTCTTC. Drawing the rest from reference TRBV15 and TRBJ2-1, the complete variable domain is DAMVIQNPRYQVTQFGKPVTLSCSQTLNHNVMYWYQQKSSQAPKLLFHYYDKDFNNEADTPDNFQSRRPNTSFCFLDIRSPGLGDTAMYLCATSREGLAGGINEQFFGPGTRLTVL.

The genes are TRBV9 and TRBJ1-4; D call uncertain. This CDR3 has 17 amino acids. The V and J ends lost 4 bases and 6 bases respectively, with 22 bases between them. Germline V lookup: CDR1 SGDLS, CDR2 YYNGEE. The CDR3 loop reads CASSPDPEATSYEKLFF. The CDR3 region has the DNA TGTGCCAGCAGCCCCGACCCGGAGGCGACGTCATATGAAAAACTGTTTTTT.

The chain recombines TRBV19 with TRBJ1-1; D not certain. The CDR3 is 14 amino acids. Trimming removed 5 bases from V and 1 base from J, with 11 bases in between. Germline V gives CDR1 LNHDA, CDR2 SQIVND (reference sequence). The DNA for the CDR3 is TGTGCCAGTAGTTCGTGGGTCCAGAACACTGAAGCTTTCTTT. This gives the protein CASSSWVQNTEAFF.

The chain is built from TRBV3-1 (or the pseudogene TRBV3-2) and TRBJ2-1; the D gene is possibly TRBD2 (7 bases). The length of the CDR3 is 16 residues. Germline assignment: CDR1 LGHDT and CDR2 YNNKEL (reference sequence). The V and J ends lost 1 base and 8 bases respectively, with 18 bases between them. The CDR3 DNA reads TGTGCCAGCAGCCAAGGAGAGCGGGGACACCGCGATGAGCAGTTCTTC. Translated, it gives CASSQGERGHRDEQFF.

V and J are TRBV18 and TRBJ2-4; 13 positions agree with TRBD2. V lost 4 bases and J lost 8; bases outside the gene matches: 5. The CDR3 loop spans 15 amino acids. Per germline, CDR1 KGHSH and CDR2 LQKENI. CDR3 nucleotides: TGTGCCAGCTCACGGACTAGCGGGAGTGTAGACATTCAGTACTTC. Translating it yields CASSRTSGSVDIQYF. Full variable domain (rest looked up from reference TRBV18 and TRBJ2-4): NAGVMQNPRHLVRRRGQEARLRCSPMKGHSHVYWYRQLPEEGLKFMVYLQKENIIDESGMPKERFSAEFPKEGPSILRIQQVVRGDSAAYFCASSRTSGSVDIQYFGAGTRLSVL.

The rearrangement joins TRBV15 to TRBJ2-7; 7 nucleotides line up with TRBD2. CDR1 LNHNV and CDR2 YYDKDF come from the germline V gene (reference sequence). CDR3 length: 14 residues. V was clipped by 6 bases and J by 0 bases; unmatched bases: 5. CDR3 bases: TGTGCCACCAGTCTAGGCGGGAGCTCCTACGAGCAGTACTTC. Its translation: CATSLGGSSYEQYF.

V usage is TRBV6-2 or TRBV6-3 and J usage is TRBJ2-1, with 12 bases fitting TRBD2. The V and J ends lost 0 bases and 4 bases, in that order; junction bases with no gene match: 10. This CDR3 contains 19 residues. CDR1 is MNHEY and CDR2 is SVGEGT in the germline V gene. The CDR3 DNA sequence: TGTGCCAGCAGTTACTCGTGGCTAGCGGGGGGGCCGGGTTACAATGAGCAGTTCTTC. As protein: CASSYSWLAGGPGYNEQFF.

This clone showed up just once. The chain employs TRBV27 and TRBJ1-5; D unresolved. This CDR3 region has 13 residues. V lost 1 base, J lost 5 bases, and 6 bases lay in between. Germline values: CDR1 MNHEY, CDR2 SMNVEV (reference sequence). Here the CDR3 reads CASSLFADQPQHF. DNA for the CDR3: TGTGCCAGCAGTTTATTTGCAGATCAGCCCCAGCATTTT.

Only one count was recorded for this clone. This chain uses TRBV7-9 with TRBJ1-6, with 9 bases lining up with TRBD1. Germline V gene data show CDR1 as SEHNR and CDR2 as FQNEAQ (reference sequence). The CDR3 contains 17 residues. V dropped 1 base and J dropped 8; count of bases not matched to a gene: 9. Here the CDR3 DNA reads TGTGCCAGCAGCTTAGAGAAGACAGGGGGTACGGATTCACCCCTCCACTTT. Encoded protein: CASSLEKTGGTDSPLHF.